The table lists the clone carrying this T cell receptor (beta chain) with many counts. The source of the sample is a study of human T cells and chemical hapten exposure. Unseparated into fractions, whole blood served as the source from which total RNA was extracted. Unique molecular identifiers were attached to individual cDNA molecules within the library. From the 5' RACE reads, TCRdb called clonotypes with MiXCR, one entry per CDR3 protein. The profile covers about 140,000 distinct CDR3 sequences, with around 4.4% appearing a single time and more than 1.2% taken by the ten largest. This TCR derives from a female donor in good health.

The CDR3 bases are TGTGCCAGCTCGGCCGGAAACCTATTTAATGAAAAACTGTTTTTT. It yields the protein CASSAGNLFNEKLFF. The V gene is TRBV14, the J gene TRBJ1-4; D call uncertain. CDR3 size: 15 residues. Germline-derived CDR1 and CDR2 are SGHDN and FVKESK. V lost 8 bases to trimming and J lost 4 bases, with 17 bases between them.